This T cell receptor beta chain stems from a study of blood T cell repertoires in COVID-19. Background on the study: Whether acute or convalescent, the COVID-19 samples came from the United States, Italy and Spain. PBMCs, B-cell-depleted T cells, or T cells provided the cDNA or gDNA that made up the material.

CDR3 size: 15 residues. Germline V lookup: CDR1 SNHLY, CDR2 FYNNEI. J lost 7 bases, V lost 6 bases, and 7 bases had no gene match. Source study methods: Using reference gene primer amplification, nucleated cell counts were estimated. Sequencing was performed with immunoSEQ multiplex PCR; in TCRdb, only in-frame clones are kept and a portion is missing. From that table come the V and J calls and clone size; the DNA was used to work out D and trimming. Of fewer than 250,000 clones in the sample, 70% to 90% were seen once. The chain recombines TRBV2 with TRBJ1-5, with TRBD1 matching 12 bases. The sample taken for sequencing was peripheral blood. This clonotype was obtained from a man younger than 40 with acute or convalescent COVID-19. The CDR3 DNA reads TGTGCCAGCAGGGCGGGACAGGGGGCTTCGCAGCCCCAGCATTTT. Encoded protein: CASRAGQGASQPQHF. The full variable domain, in which reference TRBV2 and TRBJ1-5 provide the parts outside the CDR3, is EPEVTQTPSHQVTQMGQEVILRCVPISNHLYFYWYRQILGQKVEFLVSFYNNEISEKSEIFDDQFSVERPDGSNFTLKIRSTKLEDSAMYFCASRAGQGASQPQHFGDGTRLSIL.